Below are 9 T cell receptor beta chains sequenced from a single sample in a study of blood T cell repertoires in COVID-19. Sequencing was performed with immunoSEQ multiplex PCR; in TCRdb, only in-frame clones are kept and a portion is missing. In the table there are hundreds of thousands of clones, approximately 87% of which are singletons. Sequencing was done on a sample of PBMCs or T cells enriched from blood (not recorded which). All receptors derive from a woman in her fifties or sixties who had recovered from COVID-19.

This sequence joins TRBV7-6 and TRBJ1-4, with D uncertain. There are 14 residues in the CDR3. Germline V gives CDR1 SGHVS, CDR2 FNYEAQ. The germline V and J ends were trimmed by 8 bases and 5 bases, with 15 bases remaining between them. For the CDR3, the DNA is TGTGCCAGCGCCGGGTCTCCAGAGAATGAAAAACTGTTTTTT. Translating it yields CASAGSPENEKLFF.

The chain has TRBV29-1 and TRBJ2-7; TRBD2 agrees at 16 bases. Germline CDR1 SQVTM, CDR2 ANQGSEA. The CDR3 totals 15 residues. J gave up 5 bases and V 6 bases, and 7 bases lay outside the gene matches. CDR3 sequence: CSVGTSGGAGNEQYF. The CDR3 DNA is TGCAGCGTAGGGACTAGCGGGGGGGCCGGCAACGAGCAGTACTTC.

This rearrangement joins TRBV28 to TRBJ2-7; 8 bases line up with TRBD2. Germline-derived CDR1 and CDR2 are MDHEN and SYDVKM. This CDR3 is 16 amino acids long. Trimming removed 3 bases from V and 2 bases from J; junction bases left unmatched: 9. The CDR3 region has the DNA TGTGCCAGCAGTTTTTCCGGGCGGGGGGTGGCCTACGAGCAGTACTTC. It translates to CASSFSGRGVAYEQYF.

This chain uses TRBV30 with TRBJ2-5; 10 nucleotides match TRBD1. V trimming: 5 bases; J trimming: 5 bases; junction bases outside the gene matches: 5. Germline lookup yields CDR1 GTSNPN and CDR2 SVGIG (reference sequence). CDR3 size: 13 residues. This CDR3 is CAWGTGAGETQYF. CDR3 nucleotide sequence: TGTGCCTGGGGGACAGGGGCAGGGGAGACCCAGTACTTC.

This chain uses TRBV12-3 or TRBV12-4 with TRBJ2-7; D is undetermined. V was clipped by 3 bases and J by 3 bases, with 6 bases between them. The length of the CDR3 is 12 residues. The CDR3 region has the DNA TGTGCCAGCAGTTTGGCTTACTACGAGCAGTACTTC. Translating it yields CASSLAYYEQYF.

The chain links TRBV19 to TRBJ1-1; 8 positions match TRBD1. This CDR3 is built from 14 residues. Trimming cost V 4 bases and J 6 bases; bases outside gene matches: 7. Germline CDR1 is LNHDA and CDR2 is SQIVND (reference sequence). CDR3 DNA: TGTGCCAGTAGTACTCCCCAGGGGGCTTCTGAAGCTTTCTTT. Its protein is CASSTPQGASEAFF.

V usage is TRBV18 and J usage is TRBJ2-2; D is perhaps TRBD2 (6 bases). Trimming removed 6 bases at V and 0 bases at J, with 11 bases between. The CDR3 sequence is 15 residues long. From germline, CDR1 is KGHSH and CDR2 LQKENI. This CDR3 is CASSPEGSNTGELFF. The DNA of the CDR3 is TGTGCCAGCTCTCCGGAGGGGTCGAACACCGGGGAGCTGTTTTTT. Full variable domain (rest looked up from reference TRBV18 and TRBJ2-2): NAGVMQNPRHLVRRRGQEARLRCSPMKGHSHVYWYRQLPEEGLKFMVYLQKENIIDESGMPKERFSAEFPKEGPSILRIQQVVRGDSAAYFCASSPEGSNTGELFFGEGSRLTVL.

The CDR3 sequence is CASSQDGLAGGSGLDTQYF. In nucleotides, the CDR3 is TGTGCCAGCAGCCAAGATGGCCTAGCGGGGGGGTCCGGTCTAGATACGCAGTATTTT. The chain is built from TRBV3-1 (or the pseudogene TRBV3-2) and TRBJ2-3; 12 bases are shared with TRBD2. The CDR3 length is 19 residues. J was trimmed by 5 bases and V by 0 bases; bases with no gene match: 12. Germline V gene sequence: CDR1 LGHDT, CDR2 YNNKEL (reference sequence).

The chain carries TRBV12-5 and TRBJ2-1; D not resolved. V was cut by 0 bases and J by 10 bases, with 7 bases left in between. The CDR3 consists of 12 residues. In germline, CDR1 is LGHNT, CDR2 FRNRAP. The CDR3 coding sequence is TGTGCTAGTGGTTTGGTACGGAGCGAGCAGTTCTTC. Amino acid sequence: CASGLVRSEQFF. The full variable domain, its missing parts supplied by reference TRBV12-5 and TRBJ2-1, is DARVTQTPRHKVTEMGQEVTMRCQPILGHNTVFWYRQTMMQGLELLAYFRNRAPLDDSGMPKDRFSAEMPDATLATLKIQPSEPRDSAVYFCASGLVRSEQFFGPGTRLTVL.